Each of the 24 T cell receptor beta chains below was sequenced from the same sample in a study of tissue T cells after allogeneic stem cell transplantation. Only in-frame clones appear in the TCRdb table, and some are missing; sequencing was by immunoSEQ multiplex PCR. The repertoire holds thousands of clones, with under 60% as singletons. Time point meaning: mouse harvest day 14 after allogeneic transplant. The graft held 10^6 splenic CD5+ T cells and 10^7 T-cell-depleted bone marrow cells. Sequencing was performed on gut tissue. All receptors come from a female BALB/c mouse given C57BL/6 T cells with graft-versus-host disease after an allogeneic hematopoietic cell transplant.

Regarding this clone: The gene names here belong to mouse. The chain's CDR3 is CTCSGRDRGPNERLFF. The covered CDR3 bases are TGCACCTGCAGTGGCCGGGACAGGGGGCCCAACGAAAGATTATTT. The V gene is TRBV1, the J gene TRBJ1-4; 12 bases are a match to TRBD1. The CDR3 is cut off 1 residue early in the read; its end comes from the germline J gene. The length of the CDR3 is 16 residues. Per the germline V gene, CDR1 is NSQYPW and CDR2 is LRSPGD (reference sequence). The V gene end was trimmed by 4 bases and the J gene end by 3 bases; junction bases not matched to a gene: 3.

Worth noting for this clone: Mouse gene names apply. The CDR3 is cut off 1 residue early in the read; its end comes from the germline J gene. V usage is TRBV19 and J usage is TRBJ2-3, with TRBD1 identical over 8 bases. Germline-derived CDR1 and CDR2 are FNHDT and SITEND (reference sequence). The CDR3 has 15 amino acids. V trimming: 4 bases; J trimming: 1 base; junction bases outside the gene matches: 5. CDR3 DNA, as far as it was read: TGTGCCAGCAGTCGGACAGGGCATGGTGCAGAAACGCTGTAT. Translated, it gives CASSRTGHGAETLY. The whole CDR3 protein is CASSRTGHGAETLYF. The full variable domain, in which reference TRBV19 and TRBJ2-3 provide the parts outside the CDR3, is GGIITQTPKFLIGQEGQKLTLKCQQNFNHDTMYWYRQDSGKGLRLIYYSITENDLQKGDLSEGYDASREKKSSFSLTVTSAQKNEMAVFLCASSRTGHGAETLYFGSGTRLTVL.

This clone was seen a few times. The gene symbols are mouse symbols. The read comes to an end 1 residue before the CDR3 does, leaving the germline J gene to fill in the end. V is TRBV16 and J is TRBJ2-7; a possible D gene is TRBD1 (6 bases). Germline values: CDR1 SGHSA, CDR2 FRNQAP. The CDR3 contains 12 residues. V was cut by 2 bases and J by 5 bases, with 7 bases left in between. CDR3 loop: CASSLSGDEQYF. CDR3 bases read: TGTGCAAGCAGCTTATCAGGGGATGAACAGTAC.

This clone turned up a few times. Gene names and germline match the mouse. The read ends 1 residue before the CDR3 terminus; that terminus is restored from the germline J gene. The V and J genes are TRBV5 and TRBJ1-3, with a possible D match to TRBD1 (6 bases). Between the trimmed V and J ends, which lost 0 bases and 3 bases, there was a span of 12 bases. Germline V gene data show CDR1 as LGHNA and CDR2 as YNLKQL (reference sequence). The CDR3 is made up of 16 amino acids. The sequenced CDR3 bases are TGTGCCAGCAGCCAAGAAGCCAGGGGAGATGGAAATACGCTCTAT. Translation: CASSQEARGDGNTLY. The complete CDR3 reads CASSQEARGDGNTLYF.

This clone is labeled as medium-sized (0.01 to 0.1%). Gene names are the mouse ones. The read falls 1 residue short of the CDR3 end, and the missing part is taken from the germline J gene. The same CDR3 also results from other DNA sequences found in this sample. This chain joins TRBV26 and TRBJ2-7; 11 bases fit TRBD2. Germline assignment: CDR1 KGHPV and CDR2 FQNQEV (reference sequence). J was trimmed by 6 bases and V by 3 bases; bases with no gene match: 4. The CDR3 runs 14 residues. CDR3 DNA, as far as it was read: TGTGCCAGCAGTCTAACTGGGGGGGCGCTTGAACAGTAC. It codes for CASSLTGGALEQY. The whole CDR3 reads CASSLTGGALEQYF.

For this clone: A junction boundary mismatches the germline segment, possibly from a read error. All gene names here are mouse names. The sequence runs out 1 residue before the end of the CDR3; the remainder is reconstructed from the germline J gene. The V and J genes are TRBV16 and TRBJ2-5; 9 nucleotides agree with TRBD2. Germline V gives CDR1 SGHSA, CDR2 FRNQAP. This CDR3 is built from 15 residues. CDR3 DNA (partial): TGTGCACGCAGCTCCACTGGGGGGCCGCAAGACACCCAGTAC. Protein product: CARSSTGGPQDTQY. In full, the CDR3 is CARSSTGGPQDTQYF.

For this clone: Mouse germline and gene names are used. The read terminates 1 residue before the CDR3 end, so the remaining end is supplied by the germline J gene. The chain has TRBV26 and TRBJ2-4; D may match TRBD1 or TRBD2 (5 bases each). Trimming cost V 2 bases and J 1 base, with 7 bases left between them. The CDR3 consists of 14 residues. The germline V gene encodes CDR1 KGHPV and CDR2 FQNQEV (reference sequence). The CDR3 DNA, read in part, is TGTGCCAGCAGTCTGCCGGGGGGTCAAAACACCTTGTAC. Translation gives CASSLPGGQNTLY. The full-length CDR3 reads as CASSLPGGQNTLYF.

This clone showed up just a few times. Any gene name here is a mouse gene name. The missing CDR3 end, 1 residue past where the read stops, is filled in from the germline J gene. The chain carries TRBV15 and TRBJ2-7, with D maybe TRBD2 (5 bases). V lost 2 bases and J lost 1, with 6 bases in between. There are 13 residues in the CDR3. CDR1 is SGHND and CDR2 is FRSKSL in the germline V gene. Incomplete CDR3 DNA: TGTGCCAGCAGTTTAATGGGGTCCTATGAACAGTAC. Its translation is CASSLMGSYEQY. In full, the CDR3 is CASSLMGSYEQYF.

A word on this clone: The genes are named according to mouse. The CDR3 bases that were read are TGTGCTAGCAGAATAAACACCGGGCAGCTCTAC. Its translation is CASRINTGQLY. Given in full, the CDR3 is CASRINTGQLYF. The chain carries TRBV29 and TRBJ2-2; D is unresolved. The CDR3 extends 1 residue past the end of the read, so its final part is completed from the germline J gene. The CDR3 totals 12 residues. Germline assignment: CDR1 MSHET and CDR2 SYDVDS. V was cut by 6 bases and J by 1 base, with 3 bases left in between.

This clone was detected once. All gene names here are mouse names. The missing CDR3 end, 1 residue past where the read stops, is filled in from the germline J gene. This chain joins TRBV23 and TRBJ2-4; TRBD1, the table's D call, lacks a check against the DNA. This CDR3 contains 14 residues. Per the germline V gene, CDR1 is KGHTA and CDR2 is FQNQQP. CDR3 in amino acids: CSSSLRDNQNTLYF. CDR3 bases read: TGCTCCAGCAGTCTCCGGGACAATCAAAACACCTTGTAC. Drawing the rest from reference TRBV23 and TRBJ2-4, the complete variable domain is DAAVTQKPRYLIKMKGQEAEMKCIPEKGHTAVFWYQQKQSKELKFLIYFQNQQPLDQIDMVKERFSAVCPSSSLCSLGIRTCEAEDSALYLCSSSLRDNQNTLYFGAGTRLSVL.

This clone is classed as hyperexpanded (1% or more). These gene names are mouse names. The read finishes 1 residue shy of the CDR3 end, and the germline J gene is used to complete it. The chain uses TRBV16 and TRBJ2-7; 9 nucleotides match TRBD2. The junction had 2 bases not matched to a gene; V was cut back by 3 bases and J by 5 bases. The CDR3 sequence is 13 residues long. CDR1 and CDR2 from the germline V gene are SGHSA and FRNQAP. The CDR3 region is CASSFTGGNEQYF. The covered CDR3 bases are TGTGCAAGCAGCTTTACTGGGGGGAATGAACAGTAC.

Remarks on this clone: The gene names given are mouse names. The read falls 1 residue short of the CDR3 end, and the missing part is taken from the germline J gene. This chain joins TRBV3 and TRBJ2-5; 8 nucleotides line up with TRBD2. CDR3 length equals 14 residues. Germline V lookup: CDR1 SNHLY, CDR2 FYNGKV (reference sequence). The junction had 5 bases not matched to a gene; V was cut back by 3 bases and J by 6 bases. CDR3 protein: CASSFWGERDTQYF. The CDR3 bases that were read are TGTGCCAGCAGCTTCTGGGGGGAAAGGGACACCCAGTAC.

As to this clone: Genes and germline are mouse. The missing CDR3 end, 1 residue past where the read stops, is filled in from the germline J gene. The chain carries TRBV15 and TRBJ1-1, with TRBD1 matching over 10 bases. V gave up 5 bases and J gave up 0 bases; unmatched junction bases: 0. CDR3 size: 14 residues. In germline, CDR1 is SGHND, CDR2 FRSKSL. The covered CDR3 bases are TGTGCCAGCAGTGGACAGGGGGCAAACACAGAAGTCTTC. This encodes CASSGQGANTEVF. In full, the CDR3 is CASSGQGANTEVFF.

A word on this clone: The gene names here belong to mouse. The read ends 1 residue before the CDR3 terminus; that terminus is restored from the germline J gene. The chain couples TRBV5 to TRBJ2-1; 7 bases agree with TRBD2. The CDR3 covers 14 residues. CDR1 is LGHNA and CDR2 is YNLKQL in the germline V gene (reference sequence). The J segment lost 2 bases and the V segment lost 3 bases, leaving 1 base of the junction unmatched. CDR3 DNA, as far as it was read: TGTGCCAGCAGCCAGGACTGGCACTATGCTGAGCAGTTC. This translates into CASSQDWHYAEQF. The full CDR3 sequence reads CASSQDWHYAEQFF.

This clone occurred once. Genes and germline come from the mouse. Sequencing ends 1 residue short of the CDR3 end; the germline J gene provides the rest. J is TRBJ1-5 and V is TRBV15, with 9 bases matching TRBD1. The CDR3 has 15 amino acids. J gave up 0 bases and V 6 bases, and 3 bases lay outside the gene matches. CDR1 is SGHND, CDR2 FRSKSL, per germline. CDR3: CASSPGQGNNQAPLF. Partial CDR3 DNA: TGTGCCAGCAGCCCGGGACAGGGTAACAACCAGGCTCCGCTT.

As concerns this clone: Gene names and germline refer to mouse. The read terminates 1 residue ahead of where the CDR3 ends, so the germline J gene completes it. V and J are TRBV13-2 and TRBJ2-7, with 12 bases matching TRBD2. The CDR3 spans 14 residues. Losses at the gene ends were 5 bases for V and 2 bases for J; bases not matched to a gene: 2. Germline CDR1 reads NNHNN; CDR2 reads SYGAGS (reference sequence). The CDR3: CASGGTGGTYEQYF. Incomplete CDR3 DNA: TGTGCCAGCGGAGGGACTGGGGGGACCTATGAACAGTAC.

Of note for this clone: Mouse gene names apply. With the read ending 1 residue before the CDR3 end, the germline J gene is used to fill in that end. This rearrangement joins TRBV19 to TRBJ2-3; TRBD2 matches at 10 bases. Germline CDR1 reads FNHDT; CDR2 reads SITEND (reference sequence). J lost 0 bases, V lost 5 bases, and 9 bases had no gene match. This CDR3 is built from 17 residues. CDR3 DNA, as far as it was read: TGTGCCAGCAGGCCTACTGGGGGGGGCTTTAGTGCAGAAACGCTGTAT. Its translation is CASRPTGGGFSAETLY. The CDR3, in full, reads CASRPTGGGFSAETLYF.

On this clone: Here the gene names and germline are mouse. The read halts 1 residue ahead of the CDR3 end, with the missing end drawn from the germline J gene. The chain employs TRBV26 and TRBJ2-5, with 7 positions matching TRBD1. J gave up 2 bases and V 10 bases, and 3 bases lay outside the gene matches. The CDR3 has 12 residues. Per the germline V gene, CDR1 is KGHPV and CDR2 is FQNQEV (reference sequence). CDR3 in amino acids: CATDRVQDTQYF. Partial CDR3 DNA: TGTGCCACCGACAGGGTCCAAGACACCCAGTAC.

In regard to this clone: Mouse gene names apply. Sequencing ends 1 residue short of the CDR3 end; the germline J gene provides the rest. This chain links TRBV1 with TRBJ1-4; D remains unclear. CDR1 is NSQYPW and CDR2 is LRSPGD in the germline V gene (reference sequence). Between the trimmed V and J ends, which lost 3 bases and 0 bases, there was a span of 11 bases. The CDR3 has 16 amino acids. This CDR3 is CTCSALNTFSNERLFF. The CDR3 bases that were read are TGCACCTGCAGTGCTCTCAACACCTTTTCCAACGAAAGATTATTT.

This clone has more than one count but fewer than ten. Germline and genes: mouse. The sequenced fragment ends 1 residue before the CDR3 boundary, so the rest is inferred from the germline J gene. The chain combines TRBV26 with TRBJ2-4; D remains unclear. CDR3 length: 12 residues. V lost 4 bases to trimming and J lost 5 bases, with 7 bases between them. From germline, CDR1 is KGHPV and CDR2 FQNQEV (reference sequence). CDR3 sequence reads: CASSPIRNTLYF. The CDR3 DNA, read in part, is TGTGCCAGCAGTCCCATCAGAAACACCTTGTAC.

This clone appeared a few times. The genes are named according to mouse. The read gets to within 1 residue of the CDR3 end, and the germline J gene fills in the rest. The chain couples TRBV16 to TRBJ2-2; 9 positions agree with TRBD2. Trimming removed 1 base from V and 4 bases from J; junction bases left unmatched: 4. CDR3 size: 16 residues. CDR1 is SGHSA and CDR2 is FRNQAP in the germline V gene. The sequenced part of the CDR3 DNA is TGTGCAAGCAGCTTAGGTTGGGGGGGCTTCACCGGGCAGCTCTAC. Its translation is CASSLGWGGFTGQLY. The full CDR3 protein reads CASSLGWGGFTGQLYF.

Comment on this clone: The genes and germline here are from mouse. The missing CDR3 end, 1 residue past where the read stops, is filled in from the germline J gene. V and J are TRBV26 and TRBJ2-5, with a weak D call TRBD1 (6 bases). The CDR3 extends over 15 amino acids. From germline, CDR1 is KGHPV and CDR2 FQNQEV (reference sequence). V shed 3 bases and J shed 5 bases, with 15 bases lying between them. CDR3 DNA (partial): TGTGCCAGCAGTCTTTTCACAGGGAGGGGAGACACCCAGTAC. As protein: CASSLFTGRGDTQY. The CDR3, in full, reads CASSLFTGRGDTQYF.

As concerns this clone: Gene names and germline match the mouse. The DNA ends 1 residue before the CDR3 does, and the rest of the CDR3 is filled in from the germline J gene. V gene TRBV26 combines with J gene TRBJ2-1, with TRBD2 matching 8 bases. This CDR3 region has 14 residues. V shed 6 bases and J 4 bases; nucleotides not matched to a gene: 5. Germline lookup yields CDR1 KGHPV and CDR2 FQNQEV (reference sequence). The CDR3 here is CASSRDWRYAEQFF. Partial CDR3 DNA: TGTGCCAGCAGCCGGGACTGGAGGTATGCTGAGCAGTTC.

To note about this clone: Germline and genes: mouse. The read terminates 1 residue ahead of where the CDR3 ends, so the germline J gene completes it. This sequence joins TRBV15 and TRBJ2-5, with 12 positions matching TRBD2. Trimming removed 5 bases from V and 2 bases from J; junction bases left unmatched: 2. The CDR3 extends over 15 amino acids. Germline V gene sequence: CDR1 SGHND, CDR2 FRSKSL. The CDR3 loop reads CASSRDWGAQDTQYF. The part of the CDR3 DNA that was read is TGTGCCAGCAGTCGGGACTGGGGGGCCCAAGACACCCAGTAC.